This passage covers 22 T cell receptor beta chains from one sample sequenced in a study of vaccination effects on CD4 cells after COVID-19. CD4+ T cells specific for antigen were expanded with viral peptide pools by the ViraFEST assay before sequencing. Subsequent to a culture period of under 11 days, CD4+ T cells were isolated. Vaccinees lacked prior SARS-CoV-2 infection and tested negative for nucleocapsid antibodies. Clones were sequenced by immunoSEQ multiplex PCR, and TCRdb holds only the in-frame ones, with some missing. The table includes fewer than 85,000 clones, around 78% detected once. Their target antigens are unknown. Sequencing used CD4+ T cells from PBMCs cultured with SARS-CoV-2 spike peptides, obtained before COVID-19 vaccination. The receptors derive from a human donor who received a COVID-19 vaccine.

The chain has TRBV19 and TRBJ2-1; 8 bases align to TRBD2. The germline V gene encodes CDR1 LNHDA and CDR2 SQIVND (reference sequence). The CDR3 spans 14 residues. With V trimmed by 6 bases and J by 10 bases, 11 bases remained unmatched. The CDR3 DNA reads TGTGCCAGTAGCCCACTCCTAGCGGGTTTAGAGCAGTTCTTC. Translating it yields CASSPLLAGLEQFF.

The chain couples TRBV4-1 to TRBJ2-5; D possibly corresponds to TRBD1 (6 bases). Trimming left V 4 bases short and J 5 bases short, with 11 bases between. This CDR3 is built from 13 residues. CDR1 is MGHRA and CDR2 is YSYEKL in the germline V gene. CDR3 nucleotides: TGCGCCAGCAGCCTACAGGGAAGCGAGACCCAGTACTTC. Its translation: CASSLQGSETQYF.

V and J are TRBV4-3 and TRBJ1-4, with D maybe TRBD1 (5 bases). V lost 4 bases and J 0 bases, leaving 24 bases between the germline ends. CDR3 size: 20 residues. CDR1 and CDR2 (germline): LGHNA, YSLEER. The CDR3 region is CASSLTRAGTTSPTNEKLFF. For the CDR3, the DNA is TGCGCCAGCAGCCTCACCAGAGCAGGGACCACTAGTCCAACTAATGAAAAACTGTTTTTT.

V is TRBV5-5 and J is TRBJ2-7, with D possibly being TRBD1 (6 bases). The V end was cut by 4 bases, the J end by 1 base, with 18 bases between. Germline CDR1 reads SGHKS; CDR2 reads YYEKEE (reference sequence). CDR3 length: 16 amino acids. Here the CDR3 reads CASSTTGPSISYEQYV. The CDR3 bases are TGTGCCAGCAGCACGACAGGACCCTCTATTTCCTACGAGCAGTACGTC.

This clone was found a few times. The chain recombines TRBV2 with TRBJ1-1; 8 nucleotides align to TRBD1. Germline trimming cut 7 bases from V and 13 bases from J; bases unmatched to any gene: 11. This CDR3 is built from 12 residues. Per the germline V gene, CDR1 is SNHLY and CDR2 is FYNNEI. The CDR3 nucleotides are TGTGCCAGCACTGGGCGGGACAGGACGTTTTTCTTT. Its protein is CASTGRDRTFFF.

Here the CDR3 reads CASTGGLYNSPLHF. The CDR3 DNA reads TGTGCCAGCACAGGGGGACTCTATAATTCACCCCTCCACTTT. V is TRBV6-5 and J is TRBJ1-6, with 7 bases aligning to TRBD1. Germline lookup yields CDR1 MNHEY and CDR2 SVGAGI. This CDR3 region has 14 residues. Germline trimming cut 7 bases from V and 3 bases from J; bases unmatched to any gene: 3.

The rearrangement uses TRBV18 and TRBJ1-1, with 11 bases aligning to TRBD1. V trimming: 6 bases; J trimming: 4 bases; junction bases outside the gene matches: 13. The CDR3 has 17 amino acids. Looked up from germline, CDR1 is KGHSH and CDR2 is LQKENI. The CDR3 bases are TGTGCCAGCTCCCGGACAGGGGGCGACCCTGTCGGCACTGAAGCTTTCTTT. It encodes CASSRTGGDPVGTEAFF.

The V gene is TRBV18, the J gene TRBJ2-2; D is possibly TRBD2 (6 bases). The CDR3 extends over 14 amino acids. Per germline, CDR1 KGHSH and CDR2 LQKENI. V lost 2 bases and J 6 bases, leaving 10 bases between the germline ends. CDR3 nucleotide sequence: TGTGCCAGCTCACCAACCGGGGGACCCGGGGAGCTGTTTTTT. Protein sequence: CASSPTGGPGELFF.

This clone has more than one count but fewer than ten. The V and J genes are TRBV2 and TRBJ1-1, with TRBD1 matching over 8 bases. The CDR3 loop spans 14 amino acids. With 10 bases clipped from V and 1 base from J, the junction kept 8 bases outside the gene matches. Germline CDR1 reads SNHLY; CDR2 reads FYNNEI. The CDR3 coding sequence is TGTGCCACCGGCTCCGGACAGGGGAACACTGAAGCTTTCTTT. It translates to CATGSGQGNTEAFF.

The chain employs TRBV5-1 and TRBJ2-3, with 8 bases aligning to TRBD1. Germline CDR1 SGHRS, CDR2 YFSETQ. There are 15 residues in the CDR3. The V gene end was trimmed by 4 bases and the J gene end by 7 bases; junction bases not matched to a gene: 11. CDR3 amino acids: CASSPTGGIRYTQYF. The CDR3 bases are TGCGCCAGCAGCCCTACAGGGGGGATTAGGTATACGCAGTATTTT.

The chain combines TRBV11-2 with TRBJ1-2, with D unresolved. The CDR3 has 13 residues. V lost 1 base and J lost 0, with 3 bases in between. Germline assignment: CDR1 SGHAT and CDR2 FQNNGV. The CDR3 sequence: CASSLGANYGYTF. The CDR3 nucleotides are TGTGCCAGCAGCTTAGGAGCTAACTATGGCTACACCTTC.

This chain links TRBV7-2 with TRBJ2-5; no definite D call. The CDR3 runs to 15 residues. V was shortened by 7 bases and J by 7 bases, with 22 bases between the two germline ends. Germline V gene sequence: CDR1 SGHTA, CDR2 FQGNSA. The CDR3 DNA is TGTGCCAGCACTCCTATCCTGGGTCTCGGTGGGACCCAGTACTTC. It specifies CASTPILGLGGTQYF.

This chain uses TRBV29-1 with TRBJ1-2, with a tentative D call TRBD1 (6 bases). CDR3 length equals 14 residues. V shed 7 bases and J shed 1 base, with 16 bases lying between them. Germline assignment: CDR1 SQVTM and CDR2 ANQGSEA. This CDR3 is CSASRGGDNYGYTF. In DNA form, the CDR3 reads TGCAGCGCCTCCCGAGGGGGAGATAACTATGGCTACACCTTC.

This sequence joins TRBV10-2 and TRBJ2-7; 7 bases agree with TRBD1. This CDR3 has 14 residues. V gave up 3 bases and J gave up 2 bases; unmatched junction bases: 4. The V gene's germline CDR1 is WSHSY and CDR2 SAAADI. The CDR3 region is CASSDRGTTYEQYV. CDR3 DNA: TGCGCCAGCAGTGACAGGGGGACGACCTACGAGCAGTACGTC.

CDR3 in DNA: TGTGCCAGTAGTCCGGGGACAGTAAATTCTCGCTACACCTTC. Translating gives CASSPGTVNSRYTF. The gene calls are TRBV19 and TRBJ1-2; 7 bases agree with TRBD1. The V and J ends lost 5 bases and 9 bases, in that order; junction bases with no gene match: 12. CDR1 and CDR2 (germline): LNHDA, SQIVND (reference sequence). This CDR3 contains 14 residues.

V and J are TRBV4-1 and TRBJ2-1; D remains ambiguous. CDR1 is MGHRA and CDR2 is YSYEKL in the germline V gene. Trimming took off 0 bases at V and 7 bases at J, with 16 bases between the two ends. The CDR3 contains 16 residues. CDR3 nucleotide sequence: TGCGCCAGCAGCCAAGATCCGAGGATCAGGATTAATGAGCAGTTCTTC. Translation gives CASSQDPRIRINEQFF.

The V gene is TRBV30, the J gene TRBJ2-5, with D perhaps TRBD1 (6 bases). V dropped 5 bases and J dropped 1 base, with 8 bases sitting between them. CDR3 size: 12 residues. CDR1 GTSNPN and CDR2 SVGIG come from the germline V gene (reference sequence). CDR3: CAWGTLQETQYF. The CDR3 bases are TGTGCCTGGGGGACACTCCAAGAGACCCAGTACTTC.

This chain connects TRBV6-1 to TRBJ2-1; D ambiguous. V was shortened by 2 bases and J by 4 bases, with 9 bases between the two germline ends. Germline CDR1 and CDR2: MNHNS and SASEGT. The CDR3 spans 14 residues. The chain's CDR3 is CASSERAPYNEQFF. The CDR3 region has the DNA TGTGCCAGCAGTGAACGGGCACCTTACAATGAGCAGTTCTTC.

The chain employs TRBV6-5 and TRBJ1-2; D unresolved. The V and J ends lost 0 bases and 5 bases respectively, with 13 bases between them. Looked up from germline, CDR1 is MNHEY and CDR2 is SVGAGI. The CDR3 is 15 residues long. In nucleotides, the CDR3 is TGTGCCAGCAGTTACTCCGGACCGAAGCTATATGGCTACACCTTC. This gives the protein CASSYSGPKLYGYTF.

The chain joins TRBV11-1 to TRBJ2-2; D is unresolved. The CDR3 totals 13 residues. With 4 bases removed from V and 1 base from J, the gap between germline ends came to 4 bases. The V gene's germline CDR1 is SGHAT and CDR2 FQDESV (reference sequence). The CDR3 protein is CASSSQNTGELFF. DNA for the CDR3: TGTGCCAGCAGCTCACAGAACACCGGGGAGCTGTTTTTT.

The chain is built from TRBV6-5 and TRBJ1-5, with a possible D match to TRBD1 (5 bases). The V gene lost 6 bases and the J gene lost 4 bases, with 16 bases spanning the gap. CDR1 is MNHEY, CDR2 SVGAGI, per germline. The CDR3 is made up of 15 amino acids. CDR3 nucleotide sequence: TGTGCCAGCAGAGTAGACAGCGGGCGGAATCAGCCCCAGCATTTT. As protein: CASRVDSGRNQPQHF.

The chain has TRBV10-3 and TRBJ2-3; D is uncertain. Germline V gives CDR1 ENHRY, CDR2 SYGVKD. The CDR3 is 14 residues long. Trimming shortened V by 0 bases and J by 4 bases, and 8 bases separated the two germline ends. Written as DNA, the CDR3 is TGTGCCATCAGTGAGTCGGGCAGCCCAGATACGCAGTATTTT. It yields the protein CAISESGSPDTQYF.